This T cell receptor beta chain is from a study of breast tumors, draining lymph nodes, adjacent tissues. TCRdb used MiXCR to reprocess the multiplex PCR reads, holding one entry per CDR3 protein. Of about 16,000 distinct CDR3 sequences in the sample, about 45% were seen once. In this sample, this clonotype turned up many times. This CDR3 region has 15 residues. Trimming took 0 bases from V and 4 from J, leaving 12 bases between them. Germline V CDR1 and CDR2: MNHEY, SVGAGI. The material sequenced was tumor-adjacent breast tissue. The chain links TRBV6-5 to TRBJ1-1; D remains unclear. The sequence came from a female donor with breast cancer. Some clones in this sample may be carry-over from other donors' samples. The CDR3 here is CASSYSIYGGTEAFF. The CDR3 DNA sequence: TGTGCCAGCAGTTACTCAATCTACGGAGGCACTGAAGCTTTCTTT.